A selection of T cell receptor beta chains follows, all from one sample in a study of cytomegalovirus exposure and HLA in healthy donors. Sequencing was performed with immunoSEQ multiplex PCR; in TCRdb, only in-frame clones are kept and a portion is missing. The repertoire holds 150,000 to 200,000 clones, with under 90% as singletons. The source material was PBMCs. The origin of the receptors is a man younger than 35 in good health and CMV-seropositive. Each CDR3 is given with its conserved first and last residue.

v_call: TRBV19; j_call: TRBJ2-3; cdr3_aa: CASSPWRATDTQYF
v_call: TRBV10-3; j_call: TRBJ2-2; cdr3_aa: CAISEIQRDITGELFF
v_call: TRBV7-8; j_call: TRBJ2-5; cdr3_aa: CASSSYGTGGGETQYF
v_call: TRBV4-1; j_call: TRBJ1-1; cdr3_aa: CASSQDLGGMSTEAFF
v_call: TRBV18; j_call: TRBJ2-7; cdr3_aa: CASRKSGRDSVEQYF
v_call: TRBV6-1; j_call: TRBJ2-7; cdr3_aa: CASSEQGSYEQYF
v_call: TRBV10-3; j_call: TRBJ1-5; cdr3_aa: CAISESQGGGQPQHF
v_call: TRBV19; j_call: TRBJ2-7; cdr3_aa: CASSIEAGVPYEQYF
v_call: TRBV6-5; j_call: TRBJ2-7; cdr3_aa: CASSTSGSRSYEQYF
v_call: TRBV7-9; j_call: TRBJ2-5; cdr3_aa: CASSLQETQYF
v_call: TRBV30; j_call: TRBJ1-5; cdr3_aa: CAWGLPGQGHQPQHF
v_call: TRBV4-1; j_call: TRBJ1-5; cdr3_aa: CASSQERGRPQHF
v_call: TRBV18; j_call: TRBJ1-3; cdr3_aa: CASSPGATGNTIYF
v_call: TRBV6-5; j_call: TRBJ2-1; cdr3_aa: CASSYSGLAYNEQFF
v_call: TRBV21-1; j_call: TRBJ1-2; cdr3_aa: CASSNGQGSYTF
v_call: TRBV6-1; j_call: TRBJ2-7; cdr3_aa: CASSARTGGLDEQYF
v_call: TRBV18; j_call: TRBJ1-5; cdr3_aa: CASSPDIVIKSNQPQHF
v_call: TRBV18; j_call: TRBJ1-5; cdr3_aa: CASSPFPGGHQPQHF
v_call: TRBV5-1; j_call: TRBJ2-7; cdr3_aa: CASSLASGESSYEQYF
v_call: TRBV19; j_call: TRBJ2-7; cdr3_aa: CASRAQGSLSDEQYF
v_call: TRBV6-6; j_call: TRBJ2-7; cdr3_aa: CASSYSNSYEQYF
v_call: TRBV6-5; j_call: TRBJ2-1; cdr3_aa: CASSLRGNEQFF
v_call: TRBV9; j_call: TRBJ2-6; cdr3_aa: CASSADHRGEGFFGANVLTF
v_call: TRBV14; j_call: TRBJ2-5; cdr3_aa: CASSRGPGQTQETQYF
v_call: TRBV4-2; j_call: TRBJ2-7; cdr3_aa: CASSQEGHTTYEQYF
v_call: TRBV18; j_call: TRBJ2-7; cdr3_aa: CASSPGLAGVLYEQYF
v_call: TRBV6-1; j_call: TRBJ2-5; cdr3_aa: CASRRGGVEETQYF
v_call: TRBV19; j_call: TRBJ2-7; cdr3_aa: CASSVGLAYEQYF
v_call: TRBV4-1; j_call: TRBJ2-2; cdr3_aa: CASSQDGTSGRELFF
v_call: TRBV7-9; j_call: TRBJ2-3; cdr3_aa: CASSLGGRGHTDTQYF
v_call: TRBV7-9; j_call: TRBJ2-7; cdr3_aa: CASSQGQGVSYEQYF
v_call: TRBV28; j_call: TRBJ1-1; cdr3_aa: CASSFPLSENTEAFF